The clone carrying this TCR beta chain has at least ten counts. Its target is not known. The CDR3 totals 14 residues. The V gene lost 5 bases and the J gene lost 7 bases, with 17 bases spanning the gap. Germline V gene sequence: CDR1 SGHAT, CDR2 FQNNGV. Time point in this sample: pre-sensitization, week 0. Stated treatment: therapeutic diphenylcyclopropenone sensitization with weekly scalp DPC. Venepuncture was done earlier than the placement of each patch test. This entry is derived from a study of human T cells and chemical hapten exposure. Overall study results and limits: Significantly more large CDR3 similarity clusters were formed by expanded TCRs than by controls.

TCRdb fed the RACE reads into MiXCR, producing one record per CDR3 protein. This table holds tens of thousands of distinct CDR3 sequences, over 9.5% found once. The clonotype was recovered from a young man with alopecia areata. Some clones in this sample may be carry-over from other donors' samples. The sequencing here drew on whole blood, taken in connection with sensitization to the hapten diphenylcyclopropenone (DPC). This chain uses TRBV11-2 with TRBJ1-2, with D possibly being TRBD1 (5 bases). In nucleotides, the CDR3 is TGTGCCAGCAGCCGCACTACTGGGGCGCGTGGCTACACCTTC. Amino acids: CASSRTTGARGYTF.